This T cell receptor beta chain was identified during a study of blood T cells in healthy people across ages. For the second PCR, which ran for roughly 7 to 11 cycles, a sample-barcoded 5' primer and a J-beta primer mix were used. TCRdb analysed the 5' RACE reads with MiXCR anew, one entry per CDR3 protein. The data show roughly 2 million distinct CDR3 sequences, around 50% seen once. From germline, CDR1 is SGDLS and CDR2 YYNGEE. This CDR3 contains 16 residues. The sequenced sample consisted of blood. This chain uses TRBV9 with TRBJ2-7; D may be TRBD1 (6 bases). The J call may be faulty, since TRBJ2-5 better matches the DNA end. This TCR derives from a woman aged 40 to 50 in good health. CDR3 protein: CASSVALQGRKETQYF. CDR3 in DNA: TGTGCCAGCAGCGTAGCACTACAGGGAAGGAAGGAGACCCAGTACTTC.